The 20 T cell receptor beta chains below all came from one sample that was sequenced in a study of cytomegalovirus exposure and HLA in healthy donors. The PCR was carried out with 60 Vbeta primers and 13 Jbeta primers. Sequencing used immunoSEQ multiplex PCR; TCRdb keeps in-frame clones, though not all of them. The sample has under 200,000 clones; approximately 84% are singletons. The sample was PBMCs. The receptors come from a woman between 45 and 65 years old in good health and CMV-seropositive.

This rearrangement joins TRBV9 to TRBJ2-1; maybe TRBD2 (6 bases). This CDR3 has 16 residues. V lost 0 bases to trimming and J lost 0 bases, with 10 bases between them. Germline loops: CDR1 SGDLS, CDR2 YYNGEE. CDR3: CASSVVDGSSYNEQFF. The CDR3 DNA reads TGTGCCAGCAGCGTAGTGGACGGGAGCTCCTACAATGAGCAGTTCTTC.

This clone was detected once. CDR3 sequence (DNA): TGCGCCAGCAGCTATTCAGAATCCCCTTCCGAACTGTTTTTT. Its translation is CASSYSESPSELFF. The chain joins TRBV4-1 to TRBJ1-4; D not resolved. The V gene lost 5 bases and the J gene lost 12 bases, with 19 bases spanning the gap. The CDR3 contains 14 residues. Germline values: CDR1 MGHRA, CDR2 YSYEKL.

This chain connects TRBV30 to TRBJ2-2; D gene uncertain. V dropped 4 bases and J dropped 1 base, with 10 bases sitting between them. There are 14 residues in the CDR3. Germline CDR1 is GTSNPN and CDR2 is SVGIG (reference sequence). The CDR3 DNA reads TGTGCCTGGACTCCTACAGTGAACACCGGGGAGCTGTTTTTT. Translated: CAWTPTVNTGELFF. The whole variable domain, remainder taken from reference TRBV30 and TRBJ2-2, is SQTIHQWPATLVQPVGSPLSLECTVEGTSNPNLYWYRQAAGRGLQLLFYSVGIGQISSEVPQNLSASRPQDRQFILSSKKLLLSDSGFYLCAWTPTVNTGELFFGEGSRLTVL.

J is TRBJ1-3 and V is TRBV7-2, with D hard to call. Trimming took off 4 bases at V and 4 bases at J, with 11 bases between the two ends. The CDR3 extends over 14 amino acids. Germline CDR1 SGHTA, CDR2 FQGNSA. CDR3 protein: CASSSPWAGNTIYF. The CDR3 bases are TGTGCCAGCAGCTCCCCGTGGGCAGGAAACACCATATATTTT. The whole variable domain, remainder taken from reference TRBV7-2 and TRBJ1-3, is GAGVSQSPSNKVTEKGKDVELRCDPISGHTALYWYRQSLGQGLEFLIYFQGNSAPDKSGLPSDRFSAERTGGSVSTLTIQRTQQEDSAVYLCASSSPWAGNTIYFGEGSWLTVV.

The V call is TRBV6-6, the J call TRBJ2-4; D remains unclear. Trimming removed 7 bases at V and 1 base at J, with 11 bases between. The germline V gene encodes CDR1 MNHNY and CDR2 SVGAGI (reference sequence). The CDR3 runs to 14 residues. DNA of the CDR3: TGTGCCAGCACCCCCAGGTCGGCCAAAAACATTCAGTACTTC. As protein: CASTPRSAKNIQYF.

The chain combines TRBV18 with TRBJ1-5; D is undetermined. This CDR3 is built from 15 residues. Trimming shortened V by 2 bases and J by 7 bases, and 15 bases separated the two germline ends. CDR1 and CDR2 from the germline V gene are KGHSH and LQKENI. CDR3 DNA sequence: TGTGCCAGCTCACCATATCCGACGGCGGGACAGCCCCAGCATTTT. Residues: CASSPYPTAGQPQHF.

This clone has a single count. The gene calls are TRBV9 and TRBJ1-2; the D is unclear. The V gene's germline CDR1 is SGDLS and CDR2 YYNGEE. Trimming left V 4 bases short and J 8 bases short, with 18 bases between. The length of the CDR3 is 14 residues. CDR3 nucleotides: TGTGCCAGCAGCTTCACCACGCAGGCTGCCGGCTACACCTTC. Protein: CASSFTTQAAGYTF.

The V gene is TRBV2, the J gene TRBJ2-7; D might be TRBD2 (5 bases). The germline gives CDR1 SNHLY, CDR2 FYNNEI. Trimming took 9 bases from V and 6 from J, leaving 18 bases between them. The CDR3 length is 13 residues. CDR3: CASSAYPRGEQYF. CDR3 bases: TGTGCCAGTTCTGCCTACCCACGGGGCGAGCAGTACTTC.

The chain employs TRBV6-1 and TRBJ2-7, with 7 bases that match TRBD1. The ends lost 7 bases at V and 2 bases at J; junction bases unmatched: 8. Germline CDR1 is MNHNS and CDR2 is SASEGT. This CDR3 spans 14 amino acids. The CDR3 DNA reads as TGTGCCAGCAAACAGACAGGGCTTGCCTACGAGCAGTACTTC. Protein: CASKQTGLAYEQYF.

V gene TRBV7-6 combines with J gene TRBJ2-3, with TRBD2 matching 10 bases. The V gene end was trimmed by 3 bases and the J gene end by 5 bases; junction bases not matched to a gene: 2. The CDR3 sequence is 14 residues long. CDR1 is SGHVS, CDR2 FNYEAQ, per germline. The chain's CDR3 is CASSFGLAVDTQYF. The CDR3 DNA reads as TGTGCCAGCAGCTTCGGACTAGCGGTAGATACGCAGTATTTT.

V gene TRBV14 combines with J gene TRBJ1-4; TRBD1 matches at 8 bases. The CDR3 has 15 residues. In germline, CDR1 is SGHDN, CDR2 FVKESK. With V trimmed by 3 bases and J by 8 bases, 8 bases remained unmatched. CDR3: CASSQMLGQAEKLFF. CDR3 coding DNA: TGTGCCAGCAGCCAGATGCTGGGACAGGCGGAAAAACTGTTTTTT.

This clone was picked up one time. V is TRBV28 and J is TRBJ2-7; D is uncertain. This CDR3 region has 13 residues. V was shortened by 5 bases and J by 1 base, with 9 bases between the two germline ends. The germline gives CDR1 MDHEN, CDR2 SYDVKM. CDR3 loop: CASSPGGSYEQYF. CDR3 DNA: TGTGCCAGCAGTCCCGGCGGATCCTACGAGCAGTACTTC. Combining the CDR3 with reference TRBV28 and TRBJ2-7 gives the whole variable domain DVKVTQSSRYLVKRTGEKVFLECVQDMDHENMFWYRQDPGLGLRLIYFSYDVKMKEKGDIPEGYSVSREKKERFSLILESASTNQTSMYLCASSPGGSYEQYFGPGTRLTVT.

This clone was seen more than once but under ten times. V and J are TRBV7-9 and TRBJ2-7; D is possibly TRBD2 (6 bases). The germline V and J ends were trimmed by 5 bases and 5 bases, with 31 bases remaining between them. CDR1 and CDR2 (germline): SEHNR, FQNEAQ (reference sequence). The CDR3 is made up of 19 amino acids. Here the CDR3 DNA reads TGTGCCAGCAGCCCCTCCACGCGGGGCCATCCTTACCCCTTCCACGAGCAGTACTTC. It codes for CASSPSTRGHPYPFHEQYF.

This chain connects TRBV9 to TRBJ2-7, with D perhaps TRBD2 (6 bases). V dropped 0 bases and J dropped 2 bases, with 12 bases sitting between them. The CDR3 totals 15 residues. Germline lookup yields CDR1 SGDLS and CDR2 YYNGEE. The CDR3 DNA is TGTGCCAGCAGCGTAGAAGGCGGGACGACCTACGAGCAGTACTTC. Its protein is CASSVEGGTTYEQYF.

V and J are TRBV6-6 and TRBJ2-5; TRBD2 agrees at 8 bases. J gave up 5 bases and V 4 bases, and 3 bases lay outside the gene matches. Germline lookup yields CDR1 MNHNY and CDR2 SVGAGI (reference sequence). There are 13 residues in the CDR3. CDR3 in amino acids: CASSSGLAETQYF. The CDR3 DNA reads TGTGCCAGCAGTTCTGGACTAGCCGAGACCCAGTACTTC.

The rearrangement joins TRBV28 to TRBJ2-1; 9 positions agree with TRBD1. The CDR3 runs to 16 residues. CDR1 is MDHEN, CDR2 SYDVKM, per germline. The trim removed 6 bases at V and 8 bases at J, leaving 14 bases unmatched. The chain's CDR3 is CASRTVGTGSLHEQFF. CDR3 nucleotides: TGTGCCAGCAGAACCGTTGGGACAGGGAGTTTACATGAGCAGTTCTTC.

This clone appeared a few times. The chain combines TRBV7-8 with TRBJ1-4; 8 nucleotides line up with TRBD1. The CDR3 covers 17 residues. The germline gives CDR1 SGHVS, CDR2 FQNEAQ. After removal of 5 bases from V and 8 bases from J, the junction contained 16 bases not matched to a gene. The CDR3 nucleotides are TGTGCCAGCAGCCCGTTTCCTCAGGGGGCGAGAAGGGAAAAACTGTTTTTT. Translating it yields CASSPFPQGARREKLFF.

As concerns this clone: An end of the junction differs from the germline gene, which may be a read error. The V call is TRBV7-9, the J call TRBJ2-5, with TRBD2 as a possible D gene (6 bases). Germline assignment: CDR1 SEHNR and CDR2 FQNEAQ (reference sequence). This CDR3 has 19 residues. The DNA of the CDR3 is TGTTCCAGCAGCTTATGGCGAGATCGCGGGATTCGGGTGGGGGAGACCCAGTACTTC. Its protein is CSSSLWRDRGIRVGETQYF.

CDR3 coding DNA: TGTGCCAGCAGGACTCGGCCCAGCACAGATACGCAGTATTTT. Encoded protein: CASRTRPSTDTQYF. V gene TRBV2 combines with J gene TRBJ2-3; D remains ambiguous. Looked up from germline, CDR1 is SNHLY and CDR2 is FYNNEI. The CDR3 runs 14 residues. Trimming left V 6 bases short and J 0 bases short, with 10 bases between.

This clone was counted a few times. This chain connects TRBV28 to TRBJ1-4, with TRBD1 matching over 8 bases. The CDR3 sequence is 22 residues long. CDR1 MDHEN and CDR2 SYDVKM come from the germline V gene. The V gene end was trimmed by 2 bases and the J gene end by 2 bases; junction bases not matched to a gene: 22. CDR3 sequence reads: CASSLGVAGGIPLRGTNEKLFF. The CDR3 bases are TGTGCCAGCAGTTTAGGGGTGGCAGGGGGCATACCATTACGAGGGACTAATGAAAAACTGTTTTTT. The whole variable domain, filled in from reference TRBV28 and TRBJ1-4, reads DVKVTQSSRYLVKRTGEKVFLECVQDMDHENMFWYRQDPGLGLRLIYFSYDVKMKEKGDIPEGYSVSREKKERFSLILESASTNQTSMYLCASSLGVAGGIPLRGTNEKLFFGSGTQLSVL.